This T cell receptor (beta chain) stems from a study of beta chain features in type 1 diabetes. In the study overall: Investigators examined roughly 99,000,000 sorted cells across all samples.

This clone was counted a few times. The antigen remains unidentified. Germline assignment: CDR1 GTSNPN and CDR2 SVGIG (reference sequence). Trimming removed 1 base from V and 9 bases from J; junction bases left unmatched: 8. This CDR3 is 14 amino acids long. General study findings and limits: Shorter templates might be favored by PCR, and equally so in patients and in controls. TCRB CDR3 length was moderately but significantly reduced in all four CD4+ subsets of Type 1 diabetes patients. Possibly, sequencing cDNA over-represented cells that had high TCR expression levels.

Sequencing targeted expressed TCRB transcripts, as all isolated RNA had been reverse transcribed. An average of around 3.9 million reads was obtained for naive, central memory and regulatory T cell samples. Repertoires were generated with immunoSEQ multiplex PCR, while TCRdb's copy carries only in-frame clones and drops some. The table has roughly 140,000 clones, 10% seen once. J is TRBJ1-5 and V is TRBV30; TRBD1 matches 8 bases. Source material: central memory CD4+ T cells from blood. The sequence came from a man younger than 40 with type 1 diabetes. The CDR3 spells CAWSGGTGQRPQHF. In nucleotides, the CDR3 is TGTGCCTGGAGTGGCGGGACAGGTCAGCGGCCCCAGCATTTT.